This TCR beta chain came from a study of HIV-infected patients and healthy controls. Alpha and beta constant-region primers primed reverse transcription of around 500 ng RNA. Using multiplexing indices, alpha and beta chain libraries were generated apart by chain-specific third strand synthesis. The cDNA received a 5' RACE adapter containing a random hexamer plus an SP2 sequencing primer site. TCRdb passed the 5' RACE reads through MiXCR, listing each CDR3 protein once. The sample has 13,000 or so distinct CDR3 sequences; about a tenth are singletons. Germline lookup yields CDR1 MDHEN and CDR2 SYDVKM. The V end was cut by 8 bases, the J end by 3 bases, with 16 bases between. This CDR3 region has 14 residues. No cell fractionation was done, so the repertoire covers all unsorted peripheral blood T cells. Study results and caveats: HIV-infected patients and controls differed significantly in mean usage of eight alpha and eight beta V genes. A major limitation was that merely sixteen HIV-infected individuals were processed. HIV-associated CDR3 frequencies dropped significantly during therapy; CMV-associated ones, mostly rising, changed nonsignificantly.

This clonotype is labeled as medium-sized (0.01 to 0.1%). The antigen is unknown. The TCR sequence derives from an adult in good health. The chain couples TRBV28 to TRBJ1-2; maybe TRBD1 (5 bases). The sequencing input was blood. DNA of the CDR3: TGTGCCAGCGTTGTCGCAGGGTCGGACTATGGCTACACCTTC. Residues: CASVVAGSDYGYTF.